What follows describes a single TCR beta chain. What it recognizes is unknown. The data were taken from a study of radiotherapy plus CTLA-4 blockade in lung cancer. Libraries were prepared by immunoSEQ multiplex PCR; TCRdb keeps only in-frame clonotypes and omits some of them. The sample has around 24,000 clones, about three quarters seen once; the top ten hold about 3.7%. Trimming removed 4 bases at V and 7 bases at J, with 15 bases between. Germline CDR1 SGHRS, CDR2 YFSETQ. The CDR3 is 14 amino acids. Chemo-refractory metastatic non-small-cell lung cancer patients underwent focal radiation alongside CTLA-4 blockade with ipilimumab. General study points: The study found tumor-derived TCR clones expanded in blood after radiotherapy plus ipilimumab. In blood, early T cell clone dynamics reportedly predicted response best, together with interferon-beta.

Sequenced material: peripheral blood, taken from a patient treated with radiotherapy plus ipilimumab. This rearrangement joins TRBV5-1 to TRBJ1-5; the D is unclear. This clonotype originated in a human donor with non-small cell lung cancer who had stable disease on radiotherapy plus ipilimumab. The CDR3 nucleotides are TGCGCCAGCAGCCCTGACGGGGTGGGACAGCCCCAGCATTTT. It translates to CASSPDGVGQPQHF.